This is a list of T cell receptor beta chains from one sample in a study of radiotherapy plus CTLA-4 blockade in lung cancer. TCRdb keeps only in-frame clones here, not all; method: immunoSEQ multiplex PCR. The repertoire includes about 45,000 clones, 65% to 85% of them detected once, and around 8.3% sits in the top ten. Sequences were derived from peripheral blood, sampled from a patient treated with radiotherapy plus ipilimumab. The receptors stem from a human donor with non-small cell lung cancer who had stable disease on radiotherapy plus ipilimumab. CDR3s include the opening cysteine and the closing phenylalanine or tryptophan. The order of the fields is J gene, D gene, V gene, clone size, CDR3 protein, CDR3 DNA. A D gene is named only where the DNA matches it firmly. Size is stated for part of the rows, as once, few or many counts, or as a class when the clone is expanded.

>TRBJ2-6|TRBD1|TRBV5-1|.
CASSPEIVPGQHLSGANVLTF
TGCGCCAGCAGCCCAGAAATCGTGCCGGGACAGCACCTCTCTGGGGCCAACGTCCTGACTTTC
>TRBJ2-5|TRBD1|TRBV7-8|.
CASSFGTGGLNRETQYF
TGTGCCAGCAGCTTCGGGACAGGGGGCCTTAATAGGGAGACCCAGTACTTC
>TRBJ2-2|.|TRBV11-2|.
CASSTRILTGELFF
TGTGCCAGCAGCACCCGTATTCTCACCGGGGAGCTGTTTTTT
>TRBJ2-2|TRBD2|TRBV5-1|.
CASSLEAGGSRGELFF
TGCGCCAGCAGCTTGGAGGCGGGGGGGAGCCGCGGGGAGCTGTTTTTT
>TRBJ1-2|.|TRBV5-1|.
CASSLDGGNWDGYTF
TGCGCCAGCAGCTTGGACGGAGGCAATTGGGACGGCTACACCTTC
>TRBJ1-1|.|TRBV19|.
CASSIRRRGVRVEAFF
TGTGCCAGTAGTATCCGTCGACGCGGGGTTAGAGTTGAAGCTTTCTTT
>TRBJ1-2|.|TRBV29-1|.
CSVEGRGSFGYTF
TGCAGCGTTGAAGGCAGGGGAAGCTTTGGCTACACCTTC
>TRBJ1-5|.|TRBV7-9|.
CASSLSEPSNQPQHF
TGTGCCAGCAGCCTCAGTGAACCTAGCAATCAGCCCCAGCATTTT
>TRBJ1-1|.|TRBV6-6|.
CASRPSTAGNTEAFF
TGTGCCAGCAGACCATCAACCGCTGGGAACACTGAAGCTTTCTTT
>TRBJ2-2|.|TRBV11-3|.
CASSPRMGVWTGELFF
TGTGCCAGCAGCCCCCGCATGGGGGTTTGGACCGGGGAGCTGTTTTTT
>TRBJ1-3|.|TRBV9|.
CASSLQRAGNTIYF
TGTGCCAGCAGCCTTCAGCGGGCTGGAAACACCATATATTTT
>TRBJ2-7|TRBD2|TRBV7-9|few
CASSLAGDSYEQYF
TGTGCCAGCAGCTTGGCGGGGGACTCCTACGAGCAGTACTTC
>TRBJ1-1|TRBD1|TRBV5-1|.
CASSGGQGGNTEAFF
TGCGCCAGCAGCGGGGGACAGGGGGGGAACACTGAAGCTTTCTTT
>TRBJ1-5|.|TRBV10-2|.
CASSLPPQGSGNQPQHF
TGCGCCAGCAGTCTTCCTCCACAGGGTTCGGGCAATCAGCCCCAGCATTTT
>TRBJ1-1|.|TRBV6-5|.
CASSPFMNTEAFF
TGTGCCAGCAGCCCTTTCATGAACACTGAAGCTTTCTTT
>TRBJ1-6|TRBD1|TRBV28|.
CASSLGQGANSPLHF
TGTGCCAGCAGTCTCGGACAGGGGGCGAATTCACCCCTCCACTTT
>TRBJ2-1|.|TRBV19|.
CASSILYRDNEQFF
TGTGCCAGTAGTATTCTATACAGGGACAATGAGCAGTTCTTC
>TRBJ1-4|.|TRBV4-1|.
CASATNEKLFF
TGCGCCAGTGCAACTAATGAAAAACTGTTTTTT
>TRBJ2-1|.|TRBV19|.
CASSPPRQLGYNEQFF
TGTGCCAGTAGTCCCCCCAGGCAGCTGGGGTACAATGAGCAGTTCTTC
>TRBJ1-1|.|TRBV2|.
CASVRVRFQGMNTEAFF
TGTGCCAGCGTTAGGGTTCGATTCCAGGGGATGAACACTGAAGCTTTCTTT
>TRBJ2-1|TRBD1|TRBV6-4|.
CASSLTGKSDEQFF
TGTGCCAGCAGCCTGACAGGGAAGAGCGATGAGCAGTTCTTC
>TRBJ2-3|.|TRBV4-1|.
CASSQGSGTARTDTQYF
TGCGCCAGCAGCCAAGGGTCCGGGACTGCGCGCACAGATACGCAGTATTTT
>TRBJ1-5|.|TRBV7-2|.
CASSLEGMSDQPQHF
TGTGCCAGCAGCTTAGAGGGGATGAGTGATCAGCCCCAGCATTTT
>TRBJ2-5|TRBD2|TRBV6-5|.
CASSSLSGGAGKTQYF
TGTGCCAGCAGTTCTCTTAGCGGGGGGGCCGGGAAGACCCAGTACTTC
>TRBJ1-3|TRBD1|TRBV2|.
CASTSFGQGNTQHSGNTIYF
TGTGCCAGCACCTCTTTCGGACAGGGGAATACACAACACTCTGGAAACACCATATATTTT
>TRBJ1-2|TRBD1|TRBV4-2|few
CASSHKKETGTAFYGYTF
TGTGCCAGCAGCCACAAGAAAGAAACCGGGACAGCGTTCTATGGCTACACCTTC
>TRBJ1-2|.|TRBV9|.
CASSARDTSVEGYGYTF
TGTGCCAGCAGCGCCCGGGACACATCGGTGGAGGGCTATGGCTACACCTTC
>TRBJ1-3|.|TRBV11-2|few
CASSLDPSWFSGNTIYF
TGTGCCAGCAGCTTAGATCCCTCGTGGTTCTCTGGAAACACCATATATTTT
>TRBJ1-1|.|TRBV7-8|once
CASSLGQIEAFF
TGTGCCAGCAGCTTAGGTCAGATTGAAGCTTTCTTT
>TRBJ2-7|.|TRBV18|.
CASSDKYEQYF
TGTGCCAGCTCAGATAAATACGAGCAGTACTTC
>TRBJ1-5|.|TRBV10-3|.
CAISRGPPGSDQPQHF
TGTGCCATCAGTCGGGGCCCCCCGGGGAGCGATCAGCCCCAGCATTTT
>TRBJ1-5|.|TRBV28|.
CASRPPNQPQHF
TGTGCCAGCAGGCCCCCCAATCAGCCCCAGCATTTT
>TRBJ2-7|.|TRBV6-5|once
CASRPGPGLYEQYF
TGTGCCAGCAGGCCGGGTCCTGGGCTCTACGAGCAGTACTTC